This is a list of T cell receptor beta chains from one sample in a study of early T cells in non-severe SARS-CoV-2 infection. Using its own MiXCR run on the 5' RACE reads, TCRdb lists one record per CDR3 protein. The table lists 46,000 or so distinct CDR3 sequences, about 13% of them singletons. The sequencing sample was made of whole blood. Receptor source: an adult who was a healthcare worker with PCR-confirmed SARS-CoV-2 infection or an uninfected control (not recorded which). The CDR3 runs from the conserved cysteine through the conserved F or W. A D gene is named only where the DNA matches it firmly. Size tells how often a clone was seen (once, few, many) or the class of an expanded clone, and some rows leave it out.

CDR3nt,CDR3aa,j_gene,abundance,d_gene,v_gene
TGTGCCATCAGTGACTTATCGGCAGGTTCCTACGAGCAGTACTTC,CAISDLSAGSYEQYF,TRBJ2-7,few,NA,TRBV10-3
TGTGCCAGCAGCTTAACATGGGACTATGGCTACACCTTC,CASSLTWDYGYTF,TRBJ1-2,many,NA,TRBV7-3
TGTGCCAGCAGTTTTGTCTCCGCTGGGTACAATGAGCAGTTCTTC,CASSFVSAGYNEQFF,TRBJ2-1,many,NA,TRBV28
TGCAGCGTTGGAGCTAGCGGGGGGGGACAAGAGACCCAGTACTTC,CSVGASGGGQETQYF,TRBJ2-5,NA,TRBD2,TRBV29-1
TGTGCCAGCAGCCTGGGGGCACTGGTACGAAATACGCAGTATTTT,CASSLGALVRNTQYF,TRBJ2-3,NA,NA,TRBV12-3/TRBV12-4
TGTGCCAGCAGTTCCCTAATACCGGGGCAATCCCTCATATACGAGCAGTACTTC,CASSSLIPGQSLIYEQYF,TRBJ2-7,many,NA,TRBV28
TGTGCCAGCAGCACCTTACCGGGACACATACCGGAGGAGACCCAGTACTTC,CASSTLPGHIPEETQYF,TRBJ2-5,many,NA,TRBV21-1
TGCAGTGCTCGACCCCTTCCGGGACTTAGACCCTACGAGCAGTACTTC,CSARPLPGLRPYEQYF,TRBJ2-7,many,NA,TRBV20-1
TGCAGCGTTCCAAATGACAGACGCTACAATGAGCAGTTCTTC,CSVPNDRRYNEQFF,TRBJ2-1,many,NA,TRBV29-1
TGCGCCAGCAGCGTGACTAGCGGCACAGATACGCAGTATTTT,CASSVTSGTDTQYF,TRBJ2-3,few,TRBD2,TRBV5-1
TGCGCCAGCAGCTTGGGAGGGCCAAACTATGGCTACACCTTC,CASSLGGPNYGYTF,TRBJ1-2,NA,NA,TRBV5-1
TGTGCCAGCAGCCAAGTCCCCTCCTACGAGCAGTACTTC,CASSQVPSYEQYF,TRBJ2-7,NA,NA,TRBV14
TGTGCCAGCAGTAAACGTGAGGGTCCCTACGAGCAGTACTTC,CASSKREGPYEQYF,TRBJ2-7,many,NA,TRBV27
TGTAGCGGGCAGGTGTTGGGTGGCTACACCTTC,CSGQVLGGYTF,TRBJ1-2,many,NA,TRBV29-1
TGCAGTGCTCCCCGGGGTAGCGGTAGCACAGATACGCAGTATTTT,CSAPRGSGSTDTQYF,TRBJ2-3,NA,NA,TRBV20-1
TGTGCCAGCTCACCAGGGGTCAGGAAAAACATTCAGTACTTC,CASSPGVRKNIQYF,TRBJ2-4,NA,NA,TRBV18
TGCAGCGTAGGGGGACCGGACTTT,CSVGGPDF,TRBJ1-6,many,NA,TRBV29-1
TGTGCCAGCAGTGATGGGCAGGCACCACTACTAGCCAAAAACATTCAGTACTTC,CASSDGQAPLLAKNIQYF,TRBJ2-4,many,NA,TRBV25-1
TGTGCCAGCAGTTGGCCTCCCGGGACAGTGTCATCATCGGCCAAAAACATTCAGTACTTC,CASSWPPGTVSSSAKNIQYF,TRBJ2-4,many,TRBD1,TRBV12-3/TRBV12-4
TGCAGTCCGGGGGGGGAAGGGATCTACAATGAGCAGTTCTTC,CSPGGEGIYNEQFF,TRBJ2-1,NA,TRBD2,TRBV20-1
TGTGCCAGCGGGGAAGGGGGGCACCCGGCCCAGCATTTT,CASGEGGHPAQHF,TRBJ1-5,many,NA,TRBV6-5
TGCAGCGTTGAACTTGCTAGCACAGATACGCAGTATTTT,CSVELASTDTQYF,TRBJ2-3,few,NA,TRBV29-1
TGCGCCAGCAGCCGCAGCGGGACTAGCCGTACCGGGGAGCTGTTTTTT,CASSRSGTSRTGELFF,TRBJ2-2,NA,TRBD2,TRBV5-1
TGCAGTGCTAGAGATCCGGCAGGGGGCGTGTACGAGCAGTACTTC,CSARDPAGGVYEQYF,TRBJ2-7,few,TRBD1,TRBV20-1